The 18 T cell receptor beta chains listed next were all sequenced from one sample in a study of radiation and T cells in renal cell carcinoma. TCRdb keeps only in-frame clones here, not all; method: immunoSEQ multiplex PCR. The table has 100,000 to 150,000 clones, around 81% seen once. Time point defined: blood 2 weeks post-SBRT. Regarding treatment: 15 Gy SBRT to primary tumor, nephrectomy 4 weeks later. The source was blood, collected from a patient whose treatment included radiotherapy and nephrectomy. The receptors were sampled from a middle-aged man with renal cell carcinoma.

The rearrangement joins TRBV6-1 to TRBJ1-5; no clear D gene. Germline CDR1 reads MNHNS; CDR2 reads SASEGT. This CDR3 region has 14 residues. Trimming pared 3 bases from V and 6 bases from J, leaving 12 bases between. The CDR3 spells CASSDGAAPQPQHF. The DNA for the CDR3 is TGTGCCAGCAGTGACGGAGCAGCACCTCAGCCCCAGCATTTT.

This chain links TRBV27 with TRBJ1-1; D not resolved. Germline V gene sequence: CDR1 MNHEY, CDR2 SMNVEV (reference sequence). CDR3 size: 14 residues. V lost 6 bases and J 4 bases, leaving 15 bases between the germline ends. As DNA, the CDR3 is TGTGCCAGCAGCCGGAGCTTGTTAGGCACTGAAGCTTTCTTT. Translating it yields CASSRSLLGTEAFF.

J is TRBJ1-1 and V is TRBV6-5; D unclear. The CDR3 length is 13 residues. Germline V gene data show CDR1 as MNHEY and CDR2 as SVGAGI. Trimming cost V 8 bases and J 1 base, with 11 bases left between them. For the CDR3, the DNA is TGTGCCAGCCATGTCAGGAAGAACACTGAAGCTTTCTTT. Translating gives CASHVRKNTEAFF.

The CDR3 nucleotides are TGCAGCGTTGAGGTCAGGGGGCCCCCCTACGAGCAGTACTTC. Translated, it gives CSVEVRGPPYEQYF. This sequence joins TRBV29-1 and TRBJ2-7; 8 nucleotides agree with TRBD1. Germline trimming cut 3 bases from V and 2 bases from J; bases unmatched to any gene: 6. The CDR3 contains 14 residues. Germline loops: CDR1 SQVTM, CDR2 ANQGSEA.

The J gene is TRBJ2-1, the V gene TRBV19; D gene uncertain. This CDR3 contains 15 residues. The V end was cut by 0 bases, the J end by 5 bases, with 11 bases between. From germline, CDR1 is LNHDA and CDR2 SQIVND (reference sequence). The CDR3 region has the DNA TGTGCCAGTAGTATAGATCCGGCGATCGACAATGAGCAGTTCTTC. It specifies CASSIDPAIDNEQFF.

In the case of this clone: One end of the junction is discordant with germline, which a read error may explain. CDR3: CAGSPEGQPNTGELFF. CDR3 coding DNA: TGTGCCGGCAGCCCCGAGGGGCAACCGAACACCGGGGAGCTGTTTTTT. The V and J genes are TRBV9 and TRBJ2-2; D tentatively reads TRBD1 or TRBD2 (5 bases each). From germline, CDR1 is SGDLS and CDR2 YYNGEE. The CDR3 sequence is 16 residues long.

This clone qualifies as medium-sized. The chain couples TRBV5-4 to TRBJ1-6; TRBD1 agrees at 7 bases. V trimming: 4 bases; J trimming: 6 bases; junction bases outside the gene matches: 4. This CDR3 is 14 amino acids long. CDR1 SGHNT and CDR2 YYREEE come from the germline V gene (reference sequence). The CDR3 DNA is TGTGCCAGCAGCCGACAGGGAGCTAATTCACCCCTCCACTTT. Protein: CASSRQGANSPLHF.

The chain joins TRBV27 to TRBJ1-2; TRBD1 matches 9 bases. This CDR3 is 15 amino acids long. Germline loops: CDR1 MNHEY, CDR2 SMNVEV (reference sequence). Trimming removed 6 bases from V and 7 bases from J; junction bases left unmatched: 12. The CDR3 coding sequence is TGTGCCAGCAGCCGAGGACAGGGGCAGGGGACTGGCTACACCTTC. Amino acid sequence: CASSRGQGQGTGYTF.

This clone appeared a single time. The V call is TRBV7-8, the J call TRBJ2-1; a weak D match, TRBD1 (6 bases). Germline CDR1 is SGHVS and CDR2 is FQNEAQ. The ends were cut back, 2 bases at V and 5 bases at J, with 10 bases in the middle. This CDR3 has 14 residues. The CDR3 is CASSLQGHNNEQFF. CDR3 in DNA: TGTGCCAGCAGCTTACAGGGACATAACAATGAGCAGTTCTTC.

This clone was seen more than once but under ten times. This CDR3 reads CASSTTGGWNTQYF. CDR3 DNA sequence: TGTGCCAGTAGTACCACAGGGGGCTGGAATACGCAGTATTTT. The chain has TRBV19 and TRBJ2-3; 9 bases agree with TRBD1. In germline, CDR1 is LNHDA, CDR2 SQIVND (reference sequence). This CDR3 has 14 amino acids. Trimming took 4 bases from V and 7 from J; bases not matched to a gene: 6. Full variable domain (rest looked up from reference TRBV19 and TRBJ2-3): DGGITQSPKYLFRKEGQNVTLSCEQNLNHDAMYWYRQDPGQGLRLIYYSQIVNDFQKGDIAEGYSVSREKKESFPLTVTSAQKNPTAFYLCASSTTGGWNTQYFGPGTRLTVL.

The chain employs TRBV9 and TRBJ2-3, with D perhaps TRBD1 (6 bases). Germline V gives CDR1 SGDLS, CDR2 YYNGEE. CDR3 length: 16 amino acids. The ends were cut back, 0 bases at V and 1 base at J, with 12 bases in the middle. The CDR3 sequence: CASSVGLQGRTDTQYF. The CDR3 coding sequence is TGTGCCAGCAGCGTAGGGCTACAGGGACGCACAGATACGCAGTATTTT.

The V and J genes are TRBV7-9 and TRBJ2-1; D is ambiguous. Trimming shortened V by 3 bases and J by 8 bases, and 17 bases separated the two germline ends. Looked up from germline, CDR1 is SEHNR and CDR2 is FQNEAQ (reference sequence). The CDR3 totals 15 residues. CDR3 amino acids: CASSLVGLYPDEQFF. DNA of the CDR3: TGTGCCAGCAGCTTGGTGGGCTTGTATCCCGATGAGCAGTTCTTC.

The rearrangement links TRBV28 to TRBJ1-2; D gene ambiguous. The V gene lost 2 bases and the J gene lost 8 bases, with 18 bases spanning the gap. CDR1 is MDHEN, CDR2 SYDVKM, per germline. This CDR3 region has 15 residues. Here the CDR3 reads CASSLQKGRLSGYTF. The CDR3 DNA reads TGTGCCAGCAGTTTACAAAAGGGCAGGTTGTCGGGCTACACCTTC.

The V and J genes are TRBV5-1 and TRBJ2-1; no clear D. V lost 2 bases, J lost 6 bases, and 15 bases lay in between. CDR1 and CDR2 (germline): SGHRS, YFSETQ. This CDR3 region has 15 residues. The CDR3 DNA sequence: TGCGCCAGCAGCTTTGATCTAGTTAAGGGCAATGAGCAGTTCTTC. Amino acid sequence: CASSFDLVKGNEQFF.

The chain has TRBV9 and TRBJ1-4, with TRBD1 as a possible D gene (6 bases). CDR1 SGDLS and CDR2 YYNGEE come from the germline V gene. V dropped 0 bases and J dropped 7 bases, with 19 bases sitting between them. The CDR3 extends over 17 amino acids. CDR3: CASSVEGRGRFGEKLFF. CDR3 in DNA: TGTGCCAGCAGCGTAGAGGGCAGGGGTCGGTTCGGTGAAAAACTGTTTTTT. Full variable domain (outside the CDR3, taken from reference TRBV9 and TRBJ1-4): DSGVTQTPKHLITATGQRVTLRCSPRSGDLSVYWYQQSLDQGLQFLIQYYNGEERAKGNILERFSAQQFPDLHSELNLSSLELGDSALYFCASSVEGRGRFGEKLFFGSGTQLSVL.

This clone was observed a few times. The CDR3 protein is CASSLRDRLTEAFF. As DNA, the CDR3 is TGCGCCAGCAGCTTGAGGGACAGGTTAACTGAAGCTTTCTTT. This chain links TRBV5-1 with TRBJ1-1, with 8 bases fitting TRBD1. The CDR3 is 14 amino acids. The germline V gene has CDR1 SGHRS and CDR2 YFSETQ. J lost 5 bases, V lost 1 base, and 4 bases had no gene match. Full variable domain (remainder filled in from reference TRBV5-1 and TRBJ1-1): KAGVTQTPRYLIKTRGQQVTLSCSPISGHRSVSWYQQTPGQGLQFLFEYFSETQRNKGNFPGRFSGRQFSNSRSEMNVSTLELGDSALYLCASSLRDRLTEAFFGQGTRLTVV.

The chain carries TRBV11-2 and TRBJ2-7, with 10 bases that match TRBD2. CDR3 length equals 15 residues. Germline assignment: CDR1 SGHAT and CDR2 FQNNGV. V gave up 5 bases and J gave up 0 bases; unmatched junction bases: 4. CDR3 sequence reads: CASSNSGRYSYEQYF. In DNA form, the CDR3 reads TGTGCCAGCAGCAATAGCGGGAGGTACTCCTACGAGCAGTACTTC.

Details on this clone: Distinct nucleotide sequences in the sample also encode this CDR3. The chain has TRBV9 and TRBJ1-3; D not certain. Germline-derived CDR1 and CDR2 are SGDLS and YYNGEE. The V and J ends lost 2 bases and 0 bases respectively, with 9 bases between them. There are 15 residues in the CDR3. This CDR3 reads CASSVRANSGNTIYF. CDR3 in DNA: TGTGCCAGCAGCGTCAGAGCGAACTCTGGAAACACCATATATTTT.